Listed here are 26 T cell receptor beta chains from one sample, sequenced in a study of response to subunit inactivated influenza vaccine. TCRdb re-called the RT-PCR reads with MiXCR, one entry per CDR3 protein. The sample consists of 630,000 or so distinct CDR3 sequences, approximately 14% of them appearing once. The sequences come from PBMCs from blood, collected 11 to 12 days after vaccination. All receptors come from a man aged 45-60 years who received an inactivated influenza vaccine.

The chain's CDR3 is CASSYSVRLSYEQYF. Written as DNA, the CDR3 is TGTGCCAGCAGTTACTCGGTCAGGCTCTCCTACGAGCAGTACTTC. This sequence joins TRBV6-5 and TRBJ2-7; D is unresolved. Between the trimmed V and J ends, which lost 0 bases and 0 bases, there was a span of 9 bases. The CDR3 runs 15 residues. CDR1 MNHEY and CDR2 SVGAGI come from the germline V gene.

This clonotype has just a few counts. The chain joins TRBV7-9 to TRBJ1-5; TRBD1 agrees at 7 bases. V lost 1 base, J lost 4 bases, and 4 bases stayed unmatched. The CDR3 totals 15 residues. The germline V gene encodes CDR1 SEHNR and CDR2 FQNEAQ (reference sequence). The CDR3, as DNA: TGTGCCAGCAGCTTAGGAGGGGGCGCGAATCAGCCCCAGCATTTT. Residues: CASSLGGGANQPQHF.

V usage is TRBV7-9 and J usage is TRBJ1-1; no reliable D call. Germline V CDR1 and CDR2: SEHNR, FQNEAQ (reference sequence). The CDR3 has 15 residues. V gave up 0 bases and J gave up 0 bases, with 8 bases separating them. Here the CDR3 DNA reads TGTGCCAGCAGCTTAGCGTACAGTCTGAACACTGAAGCTTTCTTT. It codes for CASSLAYSLNTEAFF.

This sequence joins TRBV10-3 and TRBJ2-3; D is uncertain. V was shortened by 10 bases and J by 5 bases, with 10 bases between the two germline ends. Per the germline V gene, CDR1 is ENHRY and CDR2 is SYGVKD. CDR3 length: 11 residues. For the CDR3, the DNA is TGTGCCACCGAGTGGGGAGATACGCAGTATTTT. This translates into CATEWGDTQYF.

V is TRBV3-1 and J is TRBJ1-1; no definite D call. CDR1 LGHDT and CDR2 YNNKEL come from the germline V gene (reference sequence). Trimming stripped 1 base from V and 0 bases from J, with 9 bases between. CDR3 size: 15 residues. The CDR3 here is CASSQGGGVNTEAFF. Here the CDR3 DNA reads TGTGCCAGCAGCCAAGGAGGCGGGGTGAACACTGAAGCTTTCTTT.

Ten or more counts support this clonotype. V usage is TRBV6-1 and J usage is TRBJ1-1, with 9 bases lining up with TRBD1. CDR1 is MNHNS, CDR2 SASEGT, per germline. With 11 bases clipped from V and 4 bases from J, the junction kept 8 bases outside the gene matches. This CDR3 spans 13 amino acids. CDR3 coding DNA: TGTGCCGCACGTACAGGGGGCTTCACTGAAGCTTTCTTT. This sequence encodes CAARTGGFTEAFF.

In its sample, this clonotype was seen many times. The rearrangement links TRBV28 to TRBJ2-7, with 9 bases fitting TRBD1. The CDR3 totals 14 residues. V shed 6 bases, J shed 3 bases, and the junction held 6 bases outside the gene matches. From germline, CDR1 is MDHEN and CDR2 SYDVKM. DNA for the CDR3: TGTGCCAGCAGACCCACGGGACAGGGCTACGAGCAGTACTTC. This gives the protein CASRPTGQGYEQYF.

This clonotype turned up a few times. The chain has TRBV7-9 and TRBJ1-4, with 8 bases fitting TRBD1. Losses at the gene ends were 5 bases for V and 4 bases for J; bases not matched to a gene: 3. Germline values: CDR1 SEHNR, CDR2 FQNEAQ (reference sequence). The CDR3 is 14 amino acids. CDR3 protein: CASSVGQDNEKLFF. DNA of the CDR3: TGTGCCAGCAGCGTGGGACAGGATAATGAAAAACTGTTTTTT. Variable domain in full (rest from reference TRBV7-9 and TRBJ1-4): DTGVSQNPRHKITKRGQNVTFRCDPISEHNRLYWYRQTLGQGPEFLTYFQNEAQLEKSRLLSDRFSAERPKGSFSTLEIQRTEQGDSAMYLCASSVGQDNEKLFFGSGTQLSVL.

The V and J genes are TRBV24-1 and TRBJ2-1; 14 bases map to TRBD2. The CDR3 contains 16 residues. V was clipped by 3 bases and J by 8 bases; unmatched bases: 5. CDR1 KGHDR and CDR2 SFDVKD come from the germline V gene. CDR3 in amino acids: CATSDPGTSGSHEQFF. CDR3 in DNA: TGTGCCACCAGTGATCCCGGGACTAGCGGGAGCCATGAGCAGTTCTTC.

This sequence joins TRBV18 and TRBJ2-6, with D uncertain. Trimming removed 3 bases from V and 0 bases from J, with 6 bases in between. CDR3 size: 15 residues. CDR1 is KGHSH, CDR2 LQKENI, per germline. The DNA of the CDR3 is TGTGCCAGCTCACCCCAGATCTCTGGGGCCAACGTCCTGACTTTC. Amino acids: CASSPQISGANVLTF. The full variable domain, in which reference TRBV18 and TRBJ2-6 provide the parts outside the CDR3, is NAGVMQNPRHLVRRRGQEARLRCSPMKGHSHVYWYRQLPEEGLKFMVYLQKENIIDESGMPKERFSAEFPKEGPSILRIQQVVRGDSAAYFCASSPQISGANVLTFGAGSRLTVL.

This chain links TRBV5-6 with TRBJ2-7, with D possibly matching TRBD2 (6 bases). V was clipped by 3 bases and J by 2 bases, with 18 bases between them. The CDR3 is 16 amino acids. CDR1 is SGHDT, CDR2 YYEEEE, per germline. The CDR3 spells CASSSLWAGTPYEQYF. CDR3 in DNA: TGTGCCAGCAGCTCCCTTTGGGCGGGAACCCCCTACGAGCAGTACTTC.

This clonotype showed up just once. The chain is built from TRBV4-1 and TRBJ2-2; D ambiguous. V was shortened by 0 bases and J by 6 bases, with 14 bases between the two germline ends. The CDR3 loop spans 16 amino acids. The germline V gene has CDR1 MGHRA and CDR2 YSYEKL. The CDR3, as DNA: TGCGCCAGCAGCCAAGATGTATCCCGAATGGCCGGGGAGCTGTTTTTT. It is translated as CASSQDVSRMAGELFF.

V is TRBV5-1 and J is TRBJ2-6, with TRBD1 as a possible D gene (6 bases). Trimming cost V 4 bases and J 4 bases, with 12 bases left between them. The CDR3 runs 15 residues. Looked up from germline, CDR1 is SGHRS and CDR2 is YFSETQ. The CDR3, as DNA: TGCGCCAGCAGCGTTACAGGGATAGGGGCCAACGTCCTGACTTTC. Protein product: CASSVTGIGANVLTF.

This clonotype has only a few counts. The chain recombines TRBV7-3 with TRBJ2-2; 9 bases map to TRBD1. J was trimmed by 4 bases and V by 5 bases; bases with no gene match: 8. This CDR3 region has 16 residues. CDR1 is SGHTA and CDR2 is FQGTGA in the germline V gene. The CDR3 nucleotides are TGTGCCAGCAGCCCGGGACAGGGCGCGGGCACCGGGGAGCTGTTTTTT. This gives the protein CASSPGQGAGTGELFF. Full variable domain (missing parts from reference TRBV7-3 and TRBJ2-2): GAGVSQTPSNKVTEKGKYVELRCDPISGHTALYWYRQSLGQGPEFLIYFQGTGAADDSGLPNDRFFAVRPEGSVSTLKIQRTERGDSAVYLCASSPGQGAGTGELFFGEGSRLTVL.

The chain combines TRBV14 with TRBJ2-6, with 11 bases identical to TRBD1. The CDR3 contains 18 residues. V lost 8 bases to trimming and J lost 1 base; unmatched junction nucleotides: 10. From germline, CDR1 is SGHDN and CDR2 FVKESK. The CDR3 DNA sequence: TGTGCCAGCGGTGATTTTGGGACAGGGGGATCTGGGGCCAACGTCCTGACTTTC. The encoded protein is CASGDFGTGGSGANVLTF.

The chain joins TRBV20-1 to TRBJ2-7; TRBD2 matches at 7 bases. Germline V gene sequence: CDR1 DFQATT, CDR2 SNEGSKA (reference sequence). This CDR3 is 15 amino acids long. The V gene end was trimmed by 3 bases and the J gene end by 4 bases; junction bases not matched to a gene: 12. The CDR3 nucleotides are TGCAGTGCTAGGGTAGCTTTAGGGAGGGCATACGAGCAGTACTTC. Residues: CSARVALGRAYEQYF.

This clonotype was seen repeatedly, ten times or more. The rearrangement joins TRBV20-1 to TRBJ2-5, with D unresolved. The germline V and J ends were trimmed by 6 bases and 3 bases, with 20 bases remaining between them. The length of the CDR3 is 15 residues. Germline V lookup: CDR1 DFQATT, CDR2 SNEGSKA (reference sequence). The CDR3 DNA reads TGCAGTGCCATCCCCACCGGCGGTCTAAAAGAGACCCAGTACTTC. Its translation is CSAIPTGGLKETQYF.

In this sample, this clonotype turned up many times. The J gene is TRBJ1-3, the V gene TRBV12-3 or TRBV12-4; maybe TRBD1 (5 bases). Trimming took 3 bases from V and 4 from J, leaving 7 bases between them. The CDR3 spans 13 residues. CDR3 sequence: CASSLQGGNTIYF. The DNA of the CDR3 is TGTGCCAGCAGTTTGCAGGGCGGAAACACCATATATTTT.

This clonotype turned up a few times. The chain couples TRBV19 to TRBJ2-2; D may match TRBD1 or TRBD2 (5 bases each). The V gene's germline CDR1 is LNHDA and CDR2 SQIVND (reference sequence). Trimming pared 8 bases from V and 11 bases from J, leaving 15 bases between. The CDR3 has 12 residues. The CDR3 nucleotides are TGTGCCAGTTCTATCCAGGGAGTTGAGCTGTTTTTT. Translation: CASSIQGVELFF.

The sample holds a few counts of this clonotype. This rearrangement joins TRBV4-3 to TRBJ2-6; tentative D call: TRBD2 (6 bases). The V end lost 3 bases, the J end lost 2 bases, and 17 bases lay between the germline ends. This CDR3 contains 18 residues. Germline assignment: CDR1 LGHNA and CDR2 YSLEER. CDR3 loop: CASSQETRSFTGANVLTF. The CDR3 DNA reads as TGCGCCAGCAGCCAGGAGACTAGGTCTTTTACTGGGGCCAACGTCCTGACTTTC.

This chain connects TRBV6-2 or TRBV6-3 to TRBJ2-2; 10 positions agree with TRBD1. Germline CDR1 MNHEY, CDR2 SVGEGT. The CDR3 spans 17 residues. The ends lost 4 bases at V and 5 bases at J; junction bases unmatched: 10. DNA for the CDR3: TGTGCCAGCAGTTCGGAGACAGGGGGCCCTAGGACCGGGGAGCTGTTTTTT. Translated: CASSSETGGPRTGELFF.

The chain employs TRBV7-9 and TRBJ1-2; TRBD1 is a possible D gene (6 bases). The CDR3 spans 14 residues. The V and J ends lost 1 base and 2 bases respectively, with 8 bases between them. Germline lookup yields CDR1 SEHNR and CDR2 FQNEAQ (reference sequence). The CDR3 spells CASSLEGGNYGYTF. The DNA for the CDR3 is TGTGCCAGCAGCTTAGAAGGGGGGAACTATGGCTACACCTTC.

V usage is TRBV9 and J usage is TRBJ1-2, with D possibly TRBD1 on 6 matching bases. Germline CDR1 SGDLS, CDR2 YYNGEE. Trimming took 3 bases from V and 6 from J, leaving 27 bases between them. CDR3 size: 18 residues. For the CDR3, the DNA is TGTGCCAGCAGCGCAAGCCACTACAGGGACGTAAGAACGAATGGCTACACCTTC. Its translation: CASSASHYRDVRTNGYTF.

This clonotype was seen only a few times. The rearrangement joins TRBV11-2 to TRBJ1-5; D is uncertain. V was shortened by 4 bases and J by 1 base, with 5 bases between the two germline ends. This CDR3 has 13 amino acids. Germline V gene data show CDR1 as SGHAT and CDR2 as FQNNGV. DNA of the CDR3: TGTGCCAGCAGCTCCCAGAGCAATCAGCCCCAGCATTTT. Amino acid sequence: CASSSQSNQPQHF.

This clonotype came up many times. V usage is TRBV12-3 or TRBV12-4 and J usage is TRBJ2-7; 13 bases match TRBD2. V gave up 3 bases and J gave up 6 bases; unmatched junction bases: 2. The CDR3 has 14 amino acids. CDR3 DNA sequence: TGTGCCAGCAGTTTGGGGACTAGCGGGACCGAGCAGTACTTC. This translates into CASSLGTSGTEQYF.

Concerning this clonotype: Just one base apart from a much larger clone, this may be a read error. V gene TRBV20-1 combines with J gene TRBJ2-5, with 8 bases fitting TRBD2. V lost 6 bases and J lost 3; bases outside the gene matches: 3. CDR3 length: 12 amino acids. Per germline, CDR1 DFQATT and CDR2 SNEGSKA (reference sequence). The CDR3 loop is CSALLAEETQYF. In nucleotides, the CDR3 is TGCAGTGCCCTACTAGCGGAAGAGACCCAGTACTTC.